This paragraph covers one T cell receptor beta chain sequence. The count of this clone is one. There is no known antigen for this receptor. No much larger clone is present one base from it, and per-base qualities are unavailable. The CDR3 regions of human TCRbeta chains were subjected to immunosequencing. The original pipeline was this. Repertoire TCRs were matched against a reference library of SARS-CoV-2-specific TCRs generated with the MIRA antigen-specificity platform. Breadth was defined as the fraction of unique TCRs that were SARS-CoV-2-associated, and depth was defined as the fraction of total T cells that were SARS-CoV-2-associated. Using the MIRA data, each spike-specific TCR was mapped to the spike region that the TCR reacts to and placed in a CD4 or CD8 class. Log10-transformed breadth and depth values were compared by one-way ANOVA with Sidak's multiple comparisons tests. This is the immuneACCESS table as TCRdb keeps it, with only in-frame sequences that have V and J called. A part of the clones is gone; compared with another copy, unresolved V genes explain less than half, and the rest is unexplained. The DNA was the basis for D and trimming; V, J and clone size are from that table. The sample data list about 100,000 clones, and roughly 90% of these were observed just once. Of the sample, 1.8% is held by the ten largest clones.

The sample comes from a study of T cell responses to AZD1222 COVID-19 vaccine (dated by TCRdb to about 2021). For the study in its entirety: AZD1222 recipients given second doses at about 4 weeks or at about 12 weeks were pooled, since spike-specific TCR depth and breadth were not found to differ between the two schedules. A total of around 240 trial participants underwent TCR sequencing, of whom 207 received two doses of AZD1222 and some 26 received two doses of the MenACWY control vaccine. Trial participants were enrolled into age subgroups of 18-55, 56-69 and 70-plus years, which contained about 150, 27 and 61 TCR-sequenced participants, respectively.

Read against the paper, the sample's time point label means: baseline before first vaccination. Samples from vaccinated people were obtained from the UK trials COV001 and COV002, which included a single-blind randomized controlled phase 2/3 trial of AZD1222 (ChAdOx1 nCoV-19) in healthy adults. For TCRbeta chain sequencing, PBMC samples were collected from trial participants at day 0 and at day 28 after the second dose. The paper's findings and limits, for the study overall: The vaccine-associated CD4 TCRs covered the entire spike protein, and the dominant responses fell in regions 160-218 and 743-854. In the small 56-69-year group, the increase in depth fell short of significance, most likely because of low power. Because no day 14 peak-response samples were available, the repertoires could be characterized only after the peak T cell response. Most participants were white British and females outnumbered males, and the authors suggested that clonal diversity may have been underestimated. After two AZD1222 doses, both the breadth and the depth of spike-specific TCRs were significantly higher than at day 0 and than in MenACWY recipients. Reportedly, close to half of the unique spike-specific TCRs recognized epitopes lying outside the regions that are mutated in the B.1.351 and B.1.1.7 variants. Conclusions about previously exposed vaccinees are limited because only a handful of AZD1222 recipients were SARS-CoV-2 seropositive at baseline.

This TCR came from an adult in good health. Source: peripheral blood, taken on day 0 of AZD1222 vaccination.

The nucleotide sequence is given as TGTGCCTCAAGGGAGGGGGGCGTTGGGCAAGAGACCCAGTACTTC. Its product reads: CASREGGVGQETQYF. The chain joins TRBV2 to TRBJ2-5; perhaps TRBD2 is the D gene, with 7 bases matching. CDR1 and CDR2, looked up from the germline V gene, are SNHLY and FYNNEI. The cysteine opens and the phenylalanine closes a CDR3 of 15 amino acids. Only CDR3 DNA remains: 45 bases, in frame from the first base. V and J are truncated by 11 bases and 2 bases respectively, leaving an intervening sequence of 21 bases.